These 32 T cell receptor beta chains were sequenced from one sample in a study of T cell changes during pregnancy in multiple sclerosis. Measured with immunoSEQ multiplex PCR; TCRdb has only the in-frame clones, and not every one. The table records about 92,000 clones, 94% of them present only once. Sequenced here: peripheral blood, sampled in the third trimester of pregnancy. The receptor source for this set is a female donor with multiple sclerosis, enrolled in a pregnancy study.

The chain recombines TRBV7-3 with TRBJ1-2, with D unresolved. This CDR3 is 15 amino acids long. The germline gives CDR1 SGHTA, CDR2 FQGTGA. V lost 0 bases and J 6 bases, leaving 14 bases between the germline ends. CDR3 nucleotides: TGTGCCAGCAGCTTAACCCAAAATCCTCGGGATGGCTACACCTTC. This codes for CASSLTQNPRDGYTF.

This chain connects TRBV7-9 to TRBJ2-3; TRBD2 matches at 7 bases. From germline, CDR1 is SEHNR and CDR2 FQNEAQ (reference sequence). The CDR3 loop spans 10 amino acids. Unmatched junction bases numbered 7, after V lost 8 bases and J lost 14 bases. The CDR3 region has the DNA TGTGCCAGCGAGGCGGGAGCTTGGTATTTT. It specifies CASEAGAWYF.

The genes are TRBV7-2 and TRBJ1-5; 7 bases are a match to TRBD1. The V gene's germline CDR1 is SGHTA and CDR2 FQGNSA. This CDR3 spans 15 amino acids. The junction had 6 bases not matched to a gene; V was cut back by 1 base and J by 6 bases. CDR3: CASSLETGFIQPQHF. As DNA, the CDR3 is TGTGCCAGCAGCTTAGAGACAGGGTTTATTCAGCCCCAGCATTTT.

The gene calls are TRBV19 and TRBJ1-4, with D maybe TRBD1 (6 bases). Germline loops: CDR1 LNHDA, CDR2 SQIVND (reference sequence). The CDR3 loop spans 14 amino acids. The V end lost 5 bases, the J end lost 6 bases, and 13 bases lay between the germline ends. CDR3 DNA: TGTGCCAGTAGTTACCACAGGGCGCATGAAAAACTGTTTTTT. It is translated as CASSYHRAHEKLFF.

The chain uses TRBV10-3 and TRBJ1-5, with 8 bases that match TRBD1. Trimming cost V 10 bases and J 5 bases; bases outside gene matches: 4. The V gene's germline CDR1 is ENHRY and CDR2 SYGVKD. CDR3 size: 12 residues. For the CDR3, the DNA is TGTGCCACTACGACAGGGGATCAGCCCCAGCATTTT. Encoded protein: CATTTGDQPQHF.

This clone came up many times. CDR3 amino acids: CASSLSATYRDRGLLGLEKLFF. The CDR3 DNA sequence: TGTGCCAGCAGTTTGTCCGCGACCTACCGGGACAGGGGGTTATTGGGACTCGAAAAACTGTTTTTT. The J gene is TRBJ1-4, the V gene TRBV28; 11 nucleotides agree with TRBD1. Germline V gene sequence: CDR1 MDHEN, CDR2 SYDVKM. Trimming cost V 3 bases and J 8 bases; bases outside gene matches: 26. The CDR3 length is 22 residues.

A single count supports this clone. The chain links TRBV2 to TRBJ2-3; the match to TRBD2 covers 14 bases. J was trimmed by 1 base and V by 3 bases; bases with no gene match: 6. Germline V gene sequence: CDR1 SNHLY, CDR2 FYNNEI. The CDR3 covers 18 residues. The CDR3 region has the DNA TGTGCCAGCAGTGAGAGGGGACTAGCGGGAGTGGGCACAGATACGCAGTATTTT. Protein product: CASSERGLAGVGTDTQYF.

The chain uses TRBV13 and TRBJ2-3; the match to TRBD2 covers 10 bases. The CDR3 covers 16 residues. In germline, CDR1 is PRHDT, CDR2 FYEKMQ (reference sequence). Trimming at V came to 2 bases and at J to 1 base, leaving 3 bases not matched to a gene. The CDR3 loop is CASSLRLAGRTDTQYF. In DNA, the CDR3 is TGTGCCAGCAGCTTACGACTAGCGGGCCGCACAGATACGCAGTATTTT.

The chain has TRBV7-2 and TRBJ2-1; 7 positions match TRBD1. Germline V CDR1 and CDR2: SGHTA, FQGNSA. V shed 6 bases, J shed 5 bases, and the junction held 4 bases outside the gene matches. The CDR3 spans 13 residues. The CDR3 reads CASRQGPDNEQFF. The CDR3 nucleotides read TGTGCCAGCAGACAGGGGCCAGACAATGAGCAGTTCTTC.

This clone was seen just once. The chain uses TRBV5-1 and TRBJ2-2; 10 bases fit TRBD2. Trimming cost V 0 bases and J 5 bases; bases outside gene matches: 7. This CDR3 is 17 amino acids long. Per the germline V gene, CDR1 is SGHRS and CDR2 is YFSETQ. Written as DNA, the CDR3 is TGCGCCAGCAGCTTGGGCTTCCGGACTAGCGGTACCGGGGAGCTGTTTTTT. It encodes CASSLGFRTSGTGELFF. The full variable domain, in which reference TRBV5-1 and TRBJ2-2 provide the parts outside the CDR3, is KAGVTQTPRYLIKTRGQQVTLSCSPISGHRSVSWYQQTPGQGLQFLFEYFSETQRNKGNFPGRFSGRQFSNSRSEMNVSTLELGDSALYLCASSLGFRTSGTGELFFGEGSRLTVL.

The chain employs TRBV27 and TRBJ1-2, with a weak D call TRBD1 (6 bases). The V and J ends lost 7 bases and 7 bases respectively, with 16 bases between them. CDR3 size: 13 residues. CDR1 and CDR2 from the germline V gene are MNHEY and SMNVEV (reference sequence). CDR3 coding DNA: TGTGCCAGCACCCCCGGGGGGCGCGTTGGCTACACCTTC. This codes for CASTPGGRVGYTF.

This chain links TRBV13 with TRBJ2-1; perhaps TRBD2 as D (5 bases). Germline CDR1 is PRHDT and CDR2 is FYEKMQ (reference sequence). The CDR3 consists of 16 residues. The germline V and J ends were trimmed by 2 bases and 5 bases, with 16 bases remaining between them. CDR3 nucleotide sequence: TGTGCCAGCAGCTTATTAGCCGGGATCTCTGACAATGAGCAGTTCTTC. This translates into CASSLLAGISDNEQFF. The full variable domain, rest sourced from reference TRBV13 and TRBJ2-1, is AAGVIQSPRHLIKEKRETATLKCYPIPRHDTVYWYQQGPGQDPQFLISFYEKMQSDKGSIPDRFSAQQFSDYHSELNMSSLELGDSALYFCASSLLAGISDNEQFFGPGTRLTVL.

This chain links TRBV2 with TRBJ2-3, with D maybe TRBD1 (6 bases). CDR1 and CDR2 from the germline V gene are SNHLY and FYNNEI. Between the trimmed V and J ends, which lost 8 bases and 3 bases, there was a span of 21 bases. The CDR3 is 16 amino acids. The CDR3 coding sequence is TGTGCCAGCCTCCGCGACCAGGGGATTCTAACAGATACGCAGTATTTT. Its protein is CASLRDQGILTDTQYF.

The chain combines TRBV6-5 with TRBJ1-2, with D unclear. CDR3 length: 14 amino acids. Germline V gene lookup returns CDR1 MNHEY and CDR2 SVGAGI. Trimming shortened V by 2 bases and J by 6 bases, and 13 bases separated the two germline ends. CDR3 protein: CASSYRPPGDGYTF. The CDR3 nucleotides read TGTGCCAGCAGTTACCGCCCCCCGGGAGATGGCTACACCTTC.

This clone occurred once. The chain carries TRBV2 and TRBJ2-1; possibly TRBD1 for D (7 bases). V was shortened by 4 bases and J by 4 bases, with 14 bases between the two germline ends. CDR1 and CDR2 from the germline V gene are SNHLY and FYNNEI. The CDR3 sequence is 15 residues long. The CDR3 bases are TGTGCCAGCAGTGCAGGGGGGAGTGGATACAATGAGCAGTTCTTC. Protein product: CASSAGGSGYNEQFF.

V and J are TRBV29-1 and TRBJ2-7; possibly TRBD2 for D (6 bases). V lost 7 bases and J lost 3, with 13 bases in between. The germline V gene encodes CDR1 SQVTM and CDR2 ANQGSEA. CDR3 length equals 12 residues. CDR3 amino acids: CSARDSVYEQYF. The DNA for the CDR3 is TGCAGCGCCCGGGACTCGGTCTACGAGCAGTACTTC.

The chain uses TRBV29-1 and TRBJ2-1, with 9 bases matching TRBD1. The CDR3 has 14 residues. Per germline, CDR1 SQVTM and CDR2 ANQGSEA. V lost 7 bases, J lost 5 bases, and 9 bases stayed unmatched. The CDR3 sequence is CSGAGTGKDNEQFF. In DNA form, the CDR3 reads TGCAGCGGTGCCGGGACAGGGAAGGACAATGAGCAGTTCTTC.

V and J are TRBV5-6 and TRBJ1-5; 8 bases align to TRBD1. The V and J ends lost 5 bases and 7 bases, in that order; junction bases with no gene match: 5. The CDR3 contains 13 residues. Germline-derived CDR1 and CDR2 are SGHDT and YYEEEE. CDR3 bases: TGTGCCAGCAGTTTTGGACAGGGCCAGCCCCAGCATTTT. It translates to CASSFGQGQPQHF. The whole variable domain, filled in from reference TRBV5-6 and TRBJ1-5, reads DAGVTQSPTHLIKTRGQQVTLRCSPKSGHDTVSWYQQALGQGPQFIFQYYEEEERQRGNFPDRFSGHQFPNYSSELNVNALLLGDSALYLCASSFGQGQPQHFGDGTRLSIL.

This rearrangement joins TRBV6-1 to TRBJ2-3; 12 bases align to TRBD2. With 2 bases clipped from V and 4 bases from J, the junction kept 1 base outside the gene matches. Germline assignment: CDR1 MNHNS and CDR2 SASEGT. This CDR3 is built from 15 residues. The CDR3 here is CASSELAGGPDTQYF. For the CDR3, the DNA is TGTGCCAGCAGTGAACTAGCGGGAGGGCCAGATACGCAGTATTTT.

This chain joins TRBV7-9 and TRBJ2-5, with TRBD1 matching 10 bases. This CDR3 is 16 amino acids long. Germline V gives CDR1 SEHNR, CDR2 FQNEAQ (reference sequence). The V gene end was trimmed by 4 bases and the J gene end by 2 bases; junction bases not matched to a gene: 7. CDR3 residues: CASSSFGTGAQETQYF. Written as DNA, the CDR3 is TGTGCCAGCAGCTCCTTTGGGACAGGGGCACAAGAGACCCAGTACTTC. The whole variable domain, filled in from reference TRBV7-9 and TRBJ2-5, reads DTGVSQNPRHKITKRGQNVTFRCDPISEHNRLYWYRQTLGQGPEFLTYFQNEAQLEKSRLLSDRFSAERPKGSFSTLEIQRTEQGDSAMYLCASSSFGTGAQETQYFGPGTRLLVL.

CDR3 in amino acids: CATRLQPGGYTF. The CDR3 DNA reads as TGTGCCACCAGGCTGCAGCCGGGAGGCTACACCTTC. The chain links TRBV2 to TRBJ1-2, with D hard to call. Trimming shortened V by 10 bases and J by 8 bases, and 17 bases separated the two germline ends. Germline lookup yields CDR1 SNHLY and CDR2 FYNNEI. The CDR3 is 12 amino acids. The full variable domain, rest sourced from reference TRBV2 and TRBJ1-2, is EPEVTQTPSHQVTQMGQEVILRCVPISNHLYFYWYRQILGQKVEFLVSFYNNEISEKSEIFDDQFSVERPDGSNFTLKIRSTKLEDSAMYFCATRLQPGGYTFGSGTRLTVV.

This chain links TRBV19 with TRBJ2-7; TRBD2 aligns across 8 bases. Germline CDR1 reads LNHDA; CDR2 reads SQIVND (reference sequence). The CDR3 loop spans 15 amino acids. Losses at the gene ends were 6 bases for V and 6 bases for J; bases not matched to a gene: 13. DNA for the CDR3: TGTGCCAGTAGCATTACTAGCGGTCCCTTCCCCGAGCAGTACTTC. Encoded protein: CASSITSGPFPEQYF.

The chain employs TRBV4-2 and TRBJ2-7, with 12 bases identical to TRBD1. The germline gives CDR1 LGHNA, CDR2 YNFKEQ. V was pared by 0 bases and J by 1 base, with 1 base of the junction left unmatched. The CDR3 has 16 amino acids. For the CDR3, the DNA is TGTGCCAGCAGCCAAGAGGGACAGGGGGCTTCCTACGAGCAGTACTTC. Encoded protein: CASSQEGQGASYEQYF.

The chain has TRBV5-4 and TRBJ1-4; D remains ambiguous. Germline CDR1 reads SGHNT; CDR2 reads YYREEE (reference sequence). The CDR3 runs 14 residues. The V end was cut by 5 bases, the J end by 0 bases, with 8 bases between. The CDR3 nucleotides are TGTGCCAGCAGTCTGAGAGCAACTAATGAAAAACTGTTTTTT. It codes for CASSLRATNEKLFF.

V and J are TRBV14 and TRBJ2-3; tentative D call: TRBD2 (5 bases). The CDR3 is 17 amino acids. Germline V gene lookup returns CDR1 SGHDN and CDR2 FVKESK. Trimming pared 4 bases from V and 2 bases from J, leaving 19 bases between. CDR3 amino acids: CASSPARTHGNTDTQYF. In nucleotides, the CDR3 is TGTGCCAGCAGCCCGGCGAGGACTCACGGGAACACAGATACGCAGTATTTT.

The chain employs TRBV29-1 and TRBJ2-2; D is ambiguous. CDR3 length: 14 residues. V was pared by 4 bases and J by 7 bases, with 16 bases between. Per the germline V gene, CDR1 is SQVTM and CDR2 is ANQGSEA. As DNA, the CDR3 is TGCAGCGTTGCTCTTTTAGCAGCCAGCGGGGAGCTGTTTTTT. This gives the protein CSVALLAASGELFF.

CDR3 bases: TGCGCCAGCAGCTTACCGACTTTTGGGGAGCTGTTTTTT. It is translated as CASSLPTFGELFF. This sequence joins TRBV5-1 and TRBJ2-2; no definite D call. Trimming removed 2 bases from V and 8 bases from J, with 10 bases in between. Germline CDR1 reads SGHRS; CDR2 reads YFSETQ. The CDR3 runs to 13 residues.

The chain is built from TRBV11-2 and TRBJ2-3, with D possibly being TRBD1 (6 bases). The CDR3 is 13 residues long. From germline, CDR1 is SGHAT and CDR2 FQNNGV. The CDR3 DNA reads as TGTGCTTCCCGGGACAAATCCACAGATACGCAGTATTTT. Its translation: CASRDKSTDTQYF.

The rearrangement joins TRBV28 to TRBJ2-7; D remains ambiguous. Germline V gene lookup returns CDR1 MDHEN and CDR2 SYDVKM. CDR3 size: 12 residues. V was cut by 6 bases and J by 2 bases, with 8 bases left in between. CDR3 sequence: CASRSEPYEQYF. CDR3 nucleotide sequence: TGTGCCAGCAGAAGCGAGCCCTACGAGCAGTACTTC.

This clone was detected a few times. In nucleotides, the CDR3 is TGTGCCAGCAGTTCGTACTCTGGGGCCAACGTCCTGACTTTC. This gives the protein CASSSYSGANVLTF. The chain has TRBV6-5 and TRBJ2-6; D is uncertain. The CDR3 is 14 amino acids. V was shortened by 4 bases and J by 0 bases, with 4 bases between the two germline ends. From germline, CDR1 is MNHEY and CDR2 SVGAGI.

This sequence joins TRBV28 and TRBJ1-4, with a possible D match to TRBD1 (5 bases). V was shortened by 4 bases and J by 9 bases, with 12 bases between the two germline ends. The CDR3 is made up of 13 amino acids. Per the germline V gene, CDR1 is MDHEN and CDR2 is SYDVKM. The CDR3 DNA follows: TGTGCCAGCAGTTCGCAGGCGGACAAAAAACTGTTTTTT. It translates to CASSSQADKKLFF.

This clone was recorded only once. This rearrangement joins TRBV6-5 to TRBJ2-5; no definite D call. The CDR3 is made up of 16 amino acids. V was cut by 0 bases and J by 2 bases, with 13 bases left in between. Germline V gene data show CDR1 as MNHEY and CDR2 as SVGAGI. CDR3 loop: CASSYSISSVQETQYF. The CDR3 bases are TGTGCCAGCAGTTACTCGATATCAAGCGTACAAGAGACCCAGTACTTC.